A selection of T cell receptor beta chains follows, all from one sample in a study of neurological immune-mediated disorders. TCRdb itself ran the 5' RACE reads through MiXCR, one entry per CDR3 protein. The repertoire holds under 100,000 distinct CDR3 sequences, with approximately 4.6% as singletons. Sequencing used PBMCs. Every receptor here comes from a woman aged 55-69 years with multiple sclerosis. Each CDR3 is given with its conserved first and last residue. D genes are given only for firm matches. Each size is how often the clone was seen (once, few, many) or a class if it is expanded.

CDR3: CASSLWQGNEKLFF
DNA: TGTGCCAGCAGCTTATGGCAGGGAAATGAAAAACTGTTTTTT
D: -
J: TRBJ1-4
size: many
length: 14
V: TRBV7-9

CDR3: CASSSPRGLNTEAFF
DNA: TGTGCCAGCAGCTCCCCCCGGGGACTAAACACTGAAGCTTTCTTT
D: -
J: TRBJ1-1
size: many
length: 15
V: TRBV7-9

CDR3: CASSQDEVAASTDTQYF
DNA: TGTGCCAGCAGCCAAGATGAGGTAGCGGCCAGCACAGATACGCAGTATTTT
D: -
J: TRBJ2-3
size: many
length: 17
V: TRBV4-2

CDR3: CSVGGRADTQYF
DNA: TGCAGCGTTGGAGGTAGGGCGGATACGCAGTATTTT
D: -
J: TRBJ2-3
size: many
length: 12
V: TRBV29-1

CDR3: CASSPPSHEQYF
DNA: TGCGCCAGCAGCCCTCCGTCCCACGAGCAGTACTTC
D: -
J: TRBJ2-7
size: many
length: 12
V: TRBV5-1

CDR3: CSAPLGQGSQQYF
DNA: TGCAGTGCCCCACTGGGACAGGGTTCACAGCAGTACTTC
D: TRBD1
J: TRBJ2-7
size: many
length: 13
V: TRBV20-1

CDR3: CSAGQGATNEKLFF
DNA: TGCAGTGCTGGACAGGGGGCAACTAATGAAAAACTGTTTTTT
D: TRBD1
J: TRBJ1-4
size: many
length: 14
V: TRBV20-1

CDR3: CASLSPGTPSSTEAFF
DNA: TGTGCCAGCCTAAGTCCCGGGACACCTTCGAGCACTGAAGCTTTCTTT
D: -
J: TRBJ1-1
size: many
length: 16
V: TRBV11-2

CDR3: CATGQGQEQYF
DNA: TGCGCCACTGGACAGGGACAAGAGCAGTACTTC
D: TRBD1
J: TRBJ2-7
size: few
length: 11
V: TRBV10-2

CDR3: CSVADRGLGYTF
DNA: TGCAGCGTCGCCGACAGGGGGCTTGGCTACACCTTC
D: TRBD1
J: TRBJ1-2
size: many
length: 12
V: TRBV29-1

CDR3: CSARDEGTVSYNEQFF
DNA: TGCAGTGCTAGAGACGAGGGCACGGTCTCCTACAATGAGCAGTTCTTC
D: -
J: TRBJ2-1
size: many
length: 16
V: TRBV20-1